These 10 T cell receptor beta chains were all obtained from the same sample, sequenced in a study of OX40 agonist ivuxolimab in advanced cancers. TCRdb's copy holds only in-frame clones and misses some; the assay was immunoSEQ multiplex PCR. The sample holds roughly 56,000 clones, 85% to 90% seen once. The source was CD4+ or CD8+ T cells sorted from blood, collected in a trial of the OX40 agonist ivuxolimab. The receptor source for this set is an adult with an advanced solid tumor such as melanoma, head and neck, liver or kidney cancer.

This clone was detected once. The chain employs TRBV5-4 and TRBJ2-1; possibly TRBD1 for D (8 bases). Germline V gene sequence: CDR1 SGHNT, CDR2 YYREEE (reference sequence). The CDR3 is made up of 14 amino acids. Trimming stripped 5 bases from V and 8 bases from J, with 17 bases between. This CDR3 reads CASSKRQGRDEQFF. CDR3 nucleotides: TGTGCCAGCAGTAAGAGACAGGGGAGGGATGAGCAGTTCTTC.

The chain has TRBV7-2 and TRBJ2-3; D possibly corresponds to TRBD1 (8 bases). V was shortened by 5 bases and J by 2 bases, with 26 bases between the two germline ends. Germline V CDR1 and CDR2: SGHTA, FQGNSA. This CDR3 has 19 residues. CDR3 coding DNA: TGTGCCAGCAGCCCAAAGGGGACAGGACGGGGGGACCTCACAGATACGCAGTATTTT. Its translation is CASSPKGTGRGDLTDTQYF.

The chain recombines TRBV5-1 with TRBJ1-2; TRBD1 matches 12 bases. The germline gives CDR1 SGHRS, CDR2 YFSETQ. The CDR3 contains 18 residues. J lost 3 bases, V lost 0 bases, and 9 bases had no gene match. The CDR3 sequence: CASSLAPGQGARDYGYTF. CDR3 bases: TGCGCCAGCAGCTTGGCTCCGGGACAGGGGGCGCGGGACTATGGCTACACCTTC.

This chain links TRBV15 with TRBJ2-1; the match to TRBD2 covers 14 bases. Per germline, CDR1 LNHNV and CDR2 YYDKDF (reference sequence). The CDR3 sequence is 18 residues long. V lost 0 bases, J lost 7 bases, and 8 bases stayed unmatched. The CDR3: CATSRDTTSGRGANEQFF. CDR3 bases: TGTGCCACCAGCAGAGATACGACTAGCGGGAGGGGTGCGAATGAGCAGTTCTTC.

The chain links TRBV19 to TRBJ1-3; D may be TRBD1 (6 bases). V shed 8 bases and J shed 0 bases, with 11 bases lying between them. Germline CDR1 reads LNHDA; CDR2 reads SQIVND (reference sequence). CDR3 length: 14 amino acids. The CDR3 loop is CASGQPSSGNTIYF. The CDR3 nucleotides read TGTGCCAGTGGACAGCCGAGCTCTGGAAACACCATATATTTT.

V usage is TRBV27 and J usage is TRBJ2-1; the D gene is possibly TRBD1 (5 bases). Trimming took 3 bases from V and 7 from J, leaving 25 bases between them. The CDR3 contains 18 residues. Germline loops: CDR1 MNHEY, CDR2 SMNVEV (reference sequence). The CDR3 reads CASSFSIPLRAPYNEQFF. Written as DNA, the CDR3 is TGTGCCAGCAGTTTTTCGATTCCTCTCAGGGCACCTTATAATGAGCAGTTCTTC.

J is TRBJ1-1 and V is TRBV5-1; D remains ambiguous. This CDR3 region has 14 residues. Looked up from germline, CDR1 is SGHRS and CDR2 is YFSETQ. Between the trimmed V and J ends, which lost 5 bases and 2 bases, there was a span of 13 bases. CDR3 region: CASRPNSRNTEAFF. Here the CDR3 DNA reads TGCGCCAGCAGGCCAAATTCAAGAAACACTGAAGCTTTCTTT.

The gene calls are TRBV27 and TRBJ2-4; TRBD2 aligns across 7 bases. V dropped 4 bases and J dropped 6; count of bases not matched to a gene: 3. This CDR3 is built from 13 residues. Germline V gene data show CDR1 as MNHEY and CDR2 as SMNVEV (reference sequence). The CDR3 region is CASSYGLGNIQYF. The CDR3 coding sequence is TGTGCCAGCAGTTATGGACTAGGAAACATTCAGTACTTC.

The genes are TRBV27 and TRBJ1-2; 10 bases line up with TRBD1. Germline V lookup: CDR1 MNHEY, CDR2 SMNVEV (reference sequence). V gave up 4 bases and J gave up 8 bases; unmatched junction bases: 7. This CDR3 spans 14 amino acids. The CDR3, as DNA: TGTGCCAGCAGTTCCCCGGGGACAGGGGTAGGCTACACCTTC. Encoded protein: CASSSPGTGVGYTF.

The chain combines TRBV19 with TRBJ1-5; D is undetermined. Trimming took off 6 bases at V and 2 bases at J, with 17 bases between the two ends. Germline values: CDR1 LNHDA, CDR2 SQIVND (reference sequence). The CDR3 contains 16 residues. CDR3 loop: CASSQSSWKGNQPQHF. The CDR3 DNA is TGTGCCAGTAGCCAAAGTAGTTGGAAGGGCAATCAGCCCCAGCATTTT.